This TCR beta chain was retrieved from a study of T cells in localized non-small cell lung cancer. This CDR3 contains 12 residues. Germline-derived CDR1 and CDR2 are MNHNY and SVGAGI (reference sequence). V lost 0 bases and J lost 7, with 4 bases in between. Notes on this clone: Its antigen is still unknown.

Study-wide findings and caveats: Sequencing involved a lone tumor region, leaving heterogeneity possible. Clonality of T cells reached its maximum in uninvolved adjacent lung, surpassing tumor. An association was observed between higher blood T cell density and longer overall survival. Adjacent lung exhibited a median of about 56 among the 100 most abundant tumor clones.

Data came from immunoSEQ multiplex PCR; TCRdb stores just in-frame clones and leaves some out. This repertoire shows over 30,000 clones, 85% to 90% found once; its top ten account for 4% to 5%. The chain recombines TRBV6-6 with TRBJ1-5; D gene uncertain. The material was peripheral blood, obtained before any cancer treatment. This clonotype originated in a male donor older than 55 with stage III lung adenocarcinoma. Here the CDR3 reads CASSYSWQPQHF. In DNA form, the CDR3 reads TGTGCCAGCAGTTACTCTTGGCAGCCCCAGCATTTT.